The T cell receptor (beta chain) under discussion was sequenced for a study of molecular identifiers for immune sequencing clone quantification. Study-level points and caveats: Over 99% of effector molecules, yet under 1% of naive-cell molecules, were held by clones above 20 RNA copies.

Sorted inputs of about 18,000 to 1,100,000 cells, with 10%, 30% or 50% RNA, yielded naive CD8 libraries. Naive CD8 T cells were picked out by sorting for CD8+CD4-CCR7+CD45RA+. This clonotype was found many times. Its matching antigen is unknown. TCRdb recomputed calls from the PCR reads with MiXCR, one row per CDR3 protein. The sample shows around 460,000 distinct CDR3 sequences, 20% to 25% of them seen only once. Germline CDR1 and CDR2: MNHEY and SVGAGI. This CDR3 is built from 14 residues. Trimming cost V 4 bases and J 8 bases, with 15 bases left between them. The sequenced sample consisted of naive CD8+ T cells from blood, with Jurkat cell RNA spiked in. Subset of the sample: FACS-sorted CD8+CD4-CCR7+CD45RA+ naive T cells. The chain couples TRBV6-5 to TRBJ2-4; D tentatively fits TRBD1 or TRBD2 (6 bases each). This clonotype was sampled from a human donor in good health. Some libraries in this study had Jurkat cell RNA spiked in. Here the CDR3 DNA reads TGTGCCAGCAGTTCCAAGGGGGGCCTTGACATTCAGTACTTC. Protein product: CASSSKGGLDIQYF.